The next 10 T cell receptor beta chains were all read from a single sample in a study of OX40 agonist ivuxolimab in advanced cancers. Clones were sequenced by immunoSEQ multiplex PCR, and TCRdb holds only the in-frame ones, with some missing. Found here are roughly 66,000 clones, about 83% of them singletons; the top ten hold 0.7%. The source material was CD4+ or CD8+ T cells sorted from blood, sampled in a trial of the OX40 agonist ivuxolimab. The receptor set was obtained from an adult with an advanced solid tumor such as melanoma, head and neck, liver or kidney cancer.

The chain uses TRBV6-6 and TRBJ1-1; 10 positions match TRBD1. Germline V gene sequence: CDR1 MNHNY, CDR2 SVGAGI (reference sequence). V was clipped by 6 bases and J by 5 bases; unmatched bases: 9. This CDR3 region has 15 residues. CDR3 DNA sequence: TGTGCCAGCAGCTGGACAGGGGGGGGGATGACTGAAGCTTTCTTT. Amino acids: CASSWTGGGMTEAFF.

In its sample, this clone is medium-sized. The chain carries TRBV6-1 and TRBJ1-2, with D tentatively TRBD1 (5 bases). The CDR3 consists of 14 residues. Trimming took off 6 bases at V and 1 base at J, with 12 bases between the two ends. Germline V gene sequence: CDR1 MNHNS, CDR2 SASEGT. The CDR3 sequence is CASRAGTFNYGYTF. The CDR3 DNA sequence: TGTGCCAGCAGGGCCGGGACCTTTAACTATGGCTACACCTTC.

The V gene is TRBV18, the J gene TRBJ1-2; D may be TRBD1 (5 bases). The germline gives CDR1 KGHSH, CDR2 LQKENI. Trimming took off 3 bases at V and 6 bases at J, with 11 bases between the two ends. This CDR3 is 13 amino acids long. This CDR3 reads CASSPLRGDGYTF. The CDR3 DNA sequence: TGTGCCAGCTCACCCTTGAGGGGCGATGGCTACACCTTC.

This clone has just a few counts. The CDR3 coding sequence is TGTGCCAGCAGCTTAGGCAGGAATCAGCCCCAGCATTTT. It translates to CASSLGRNQPQHF. The rearrangement uses TRBV7-6 and TRBJ1-5; D is uncertain. The germline V and J ends were trimmed by 1 base and 4 bases, with 5 bases remaining between them. The CDR3 extends over 13 amino acids. Germline loops: CDR1 SGHVS, CDR2 FNYEAQ. The variable domain in full, completed from reference TRBV7-6 and TRBJ1-5, reads GAGVSQSPRYKVTKRGQDVALRCDPISGHVSLYWYRQALGQGPEFLTYFNYEAQQDKSGLPNDRFSAERPEGSISTLTIQRTEQRDSAMYRCASSLGRNQPQHFGDGTRLSIL.

Details on this clone: Within the sample, other DNA sequences also encode this same CDR3. This chain joins TRBV7-2 and TRBJ2-2; D is unresolved. This CDR3 spans 14 amino acids. Per germline, CDR1 SGHTA and CDR2 FQGNSA. Trimming left V 5 bases short and J 3 bases short, with 10 bases between. CDR3 in DNA: TGTGCCAGCAGCCATGACTCCTACACCGGGGAGCTGTTTTTT. Translation gives CASSHDSYTGELFF.

The chain couples TRBV7-2 to TRBJ2-1; D not resolved. CDR1 and CDR2 (germline): SGHTA, FQGNSA. The V gene lost 5 bases and the J gene lost 5 bases, with 4 bases spanning the gap. The CDR3 runs 11 residues. CDR3 amino acids: CASSPDNEQFF. The DNA for the CDR3 is TGTGCCAGCAGCCCGGACAATGAGCAGTTCTTC.

By share, this clone counts as medium-sized. The chain uses TRBV5-1 and TRBJ1-6; D unresolved. The length of the CDR3 is 15 residues. Trimming took off 2 bases at V and 7 bases at J, with 13 bases between the two ends. Germline V gene sequence: CDR1 SGHRS, CDR2 YFSETQ. CDR3 DNA: TGCGCCAGCAGCTTTTTGACGGGAGAGAATTCACCCCTCCACTTT. Protein product: CASSFLTGENSPLHF.

The chain combines TRBV29-1 with TRBJ2-7, with a weak D call TRBD2 (5 bases). Per germline, CDR1 SQVTM and CDR2 ANQGSEA. V was shortened by 4 bases and J by 2 bases, with 9 bases between the two germline ends. CDR3 length equals 12 residues. CDR3 sequence: CSVGTSTYEQYF. As DNA, the CDR3 is TGCAGCGTTGGGACTTCTACCTACGAGCAGTACTTC.

The rearrangement joins TRBV5-4 to TRBJ2-3, with TRBD2 as a possible D gene (5 bases). CDR1 is SGHNT and CDR2 is YYREEE in the germline V gene (reference sequence). Deletions cut 1 base from V and 6 bases from J, with 15 bases between. The CDR3 has 15 residues. DNA for the CDR3: TGTGCCAGCAGCTTGACTAGTGGCGGTACGGATACGCAGTATTTT. Translating gives CASSLTSGGTDTQYF.

The chain employs TRBV2 and TRBJ1-2; 10 positions match TRBD1. The germline V gene encodes CDR1 SNHLY and CDR2 FYNNEI. The CDR3 length is 16 residues. With 6 bases clipped from V and 8 bases from J, the junction kept 15 bases outside the gene matches. The chain's CDR3 is CASSDGRDRGYRGYTF. In nucleotides, the CDR3 is TGTGCCAGCAGCGATGGTCGGGACAGGGGCTATCGCGGCTACACCTTC.